This T cell receptor beta chain was found in a study of tumor-infiltrating lymphocytes in primary liver carcinoma. Researchers generated TCR beta cDNA from about 530 ng of total RNA, relying on a constant-region primer. Slightly modified ARM-PCR with three nested multiplex PCR rounds yielded TCR beta libraries. TCRdb reprocessed the multiplex PCR reads via MiXCR and lists one record per CDR3 protein. The sample holds approximately 330,000 distinct CDR3 sequences, about two thirds seen once. Worth noting for this clonotype: This may arise from a read error, as a much more abundant clone is one base away.

Alongside blood RNA obtained from unsorted whole blood, germline DNA was also extracted. Patients carried chronic HBV infection without prior treatment. The researchers drew approximately 3.7 milliliters of peripheral blood before surgery. The sequenced sample was peripheral blood. This TCR was recovered from a middle-aged man with primary liver carcinoma and hepatitis B virus infection.

CDR3 region: CASSQGPTTDTEYF. CDR3 DNA: TGTGCCAGCAGCCAGGGTCCCACCACAGATACGGAGTATTTT. The V gene is TRBV4-2, the J gene TRBJ2-3, with unresolved D. The germline V gene has CDR1 LGHNA and CDR2 YNFKEQ. CDR3 size: 14 residues.